A selection of T cell receptor beta chains follows, all from one sample in a study of T cells in Graves' hyperthyroidism and ophthalmopathy. TCRdb redid the calling of the multiplex PCR reads with MiXCR, one entry per CDR3 protein. The data contain around 500,000 distinct CDR3 sequences, around 15% of them singletons. The sample taken for sequencing was blood. The source is a woman in her thirties or forties with Graves' hyperthyroidism. CDR3s include the opening cysteine and the closing phenylalanine or tryptophan. D genes are given only for firm matches. Clone sizes are given selectively: once, few, many, or a class where the clone is expanded.

j_gene,abundance,v_gene,d_gene,CDR3aa,CDR3nt
TRBJ1-6,few,TRBV6-1,-,CASSPTDSIYNSPLHF,TGTGCCAGCAGCCCTACGGACAGCATCTATAATTCACCCCTCCACTTT
TRBJ1-2,-,TRBV6-1,-,CASSSGPDYGYTF,TGTGCCAGCAGTAGCGGACCCGACTATGGCTACACCTTC
TRBJ2-7,many,TRBV3-1,-,CASKQGPSYEQYF,TGTGCCAGCAAGCAGGGGCCCTCCTACGAGCAGTACTTC
TRBJ2-3,-,TRBV5-1,-,CASSFSPGISTDTQYF,TGCGCCAGCAGCTTTTCCCCCGGCATCAGCACAGATACGCAGTATTTT
TRBJ2-7,-,TRBV28,TRBD1,CASSLLTGFHEQYF,TGTGCCAGCAGTTTACTGACAGGGTTCCACGAGCAGTACTTC
TRBJ2-7,many,TRBV7-9,-,CASSLVGGFYEQYF,TGTGCCAGCAGCTTAGTAGGCGGGTTCTACGAGCAGTACTTC
TRBJ1-1,many,TRBV7-3,-,CASSLTRQGRGTEAFF,TGTGCCAGCAGCTTAACGAGGCAAGGGCGGGGCACTGAAGCTTTCTTT
TRBJ2-1,many,TRBV10-3,-,CAISESYDTSYNEQFF,TGTGCCATCAGTGAGTCTTACGACACCTCCTACAATGAGCAGTTCTTC
TRBJ2-6,-,TRBV10-2,TRBD2,CASFGLAGSSGANVLTF,TGCGCCAGCTTCGGACTAGCGGGAAGCTCTGGGGCCAACGTCCTGACTTTC
TRBJ1-5,many,TRBV20-1,-,CSALSPGDSNQPQHF,TGCAGTGCTTTGAGTCCTGGGGATAGCAATCAGCCCCAGCATTTT